One T cell receptor beta chain is described in this entry. The assay was immunoSEQ multiplex PCR, and TCRdb's table has in-frame clones only and misses some. The sample has about 68,000 clones; 90% are singletons. The entry originates in a study of T cell changes during pregnancy in multiple sclerosis. The source material was peripheral blood, sampled in the third trimester of pregnancy. The clonotype originates from a female donor with multiple sclerosis, enrolled in a pregnancy study.

For the CDR3, the DNA is TGTAGTAGCGGGGTCTACAATGAGCAGTTCTTC. Amino acid sequence: CSSGVYNEQFF. The chain uses TRBV7-2 and TRBJ2-1; 8 bases align to TRBD2. Germline lookup yields CDR1 SGHTA and CDR2 FQGNSA. The CDR3 totals 11 residues.